One sample yielded the 15 T cell receptor beta chains listed below, sequenced in a study of blood T cell repertoires in COVID-19. TCRdb's copy holds only in-frame clones and misses some; the assay was immunoSEQ multiplex PCR. The sample has approximately 280,000 clones; around 89% are singletons. Sequencing was done on a sample of peripheral blood. All receptors derive from a man aged 40-49 years with acute or convalescent COVID-19.

The gene calls are TRBV5-5 and TRBJ1-1; TRBD1 might be the D (5 bases). Germline loops: CDR1 SGHKS, CDR2 YYEKEE (reference sequence). The V end lost 4 bases, the J end lost 3 bases, and 13 bases lay between the germline ends. The length of the CDR3 is 14 residues. CDR3 sequence reads: CASSADSYHTEAFF. The CDR3 nucleotides read TGTGCCAGCAGCGCCGACAGTTATCACACTGAAGCTTTCTTT. The full variable domain, with the rest looked up from reference TRBV5-5 and TRBJ1-1, is DAGVTQSPTHLIKTRGQQVTLRCSPISGHKSVSWYQQVLGQGPQFIFQYYEKEERGRGNFPDRFSARQFPNYSSELNVNALLLGDSALYLCASSADSYHTEAFFGQGTRLTVV.

The chain carries TRBV4-1 and TRBJ1-5; 9 positions match TRBD1. Germline trimming cut 2 bases from V and 4 bases from J; bases unmatched to any gene: 6. Germline V gene data show CDR1 as MGHRA and CDR2 as YSYEKL. The CDR3 has 16 residues. This chain's CDR3 is CASSQPTGGRNQPQHF. The DNA for the CDR3 is TGCGCCAGCAGCCAACCGACAGGGGGACGAAATCAGCCCCAGCATTTT.

The rearrangement joins TRBV3-1 (or the pseudogene TRBV3-2) to TRBJ1-1; 9 bases line up with TRBD1. The CDR3 is 18 residues long. Germline V gene sequence: CDR1 LGHDT, CDR2 YNNKEL (reference sequence). Trimming took 5 bases from V and 4 from J; bases not matched to a gene: 17. The CDR3 bases are TGTGCCAGCAGCGAAGGCCCACAACAGGGGGCGTTCGGCACTGAAGCTTTCTTT. Protein: CASSEGPQQGAFGTEAFF.

The genes are TRBV24-1 and TRBJ1-4; weak D call: TRBD1 (5 bases). The CDR3 totals 18 residues. The ends were cut back, 4 bases at V and 5 bases at J, with 22 bases in the middle. Germline assignment: CDR1 KGHDR and CDR2 SFDVKD. The CDR3 reads CATSEPWPTGRRNEKLFF. CDR3 coding DNA: TGTGCCACCAGTGAACCTTGGCCCACAGGTCGGAGAAATGAAAAACTGTTTTTT.

The CDR3 region is CASSRGVVEAIQYF. DNA of the CDR3: TGTGCCAGCAGCCGGGGGGTCGTGGAGGCAATTCAGTACTTC. V is TRBV27 and J is TRBJ2-4; the match to TRBD2 covers 7 bases. After removal of 6 bases from V and 10 bases from J, the junction contained 12 bases not matched to a gene. This CDR3 is built from 14 residues. Germline V gene sequence: CDR1 MNHEY, CDR2 SMNVEV (reference sequence).

This chain connects TRBV5-4 to TRBJ2-2; D perhaps matches TRBD1 (8 bases). The CDR3 is 16 amino acids. V dropped 4 bases and J dropped 6 bases, with 19 bases sitting between them. Looked up from germline, CDR1 is SGHNT and CDR2 is YYREEE (reference sequence). CDR3 sequence reads: CASSLLDRGGAGELFF. As DNA, the CDR3 is TGTGCCAGCAGCCTACTAGACAGGGGAGGGGCCGGGGAGCTGTTTTTT.

The chain uses TRBV5-4 and TRBJ1-6, with TRBD1 as a possible D gene (6 bases). With 0 bases removed from V and 5 bases from J, the gap between germline ends came to 9 bases. The CDR3 has 15 amino acids. Germline V gene lookup returns CDR1 SGHNT and CDR2 YYREEE (reference sequence). The CDR3 sequence: CASSLATGNNSPLHF. The CDR3, as DNA: TGTGCCAGCAGCTTGGCCACAGGGAATAATTCACCCCTCCACTTT.

The V gene is TRBV19, the J gene TRBJ1-2; D unresolved. The CDR3 covers 12 residues. The V gene's germline CDR1 is LNHDA and CDR2 SQIVND (reference sequence). The V end lost 0 bases, the J end lost 8 bases, and 7 bases lay between the germline ends. CDR3 loop: CASSIDPRGYTF. Written as DNA, the CDR3 is TGTGCCAGTAGTATAGATCCACGGGGCTACACCTTC.

Here the CDR3 reads CASRTGGLREQYF. Here the CDR3 DNA reads TGTGCCAGCAGAACAGGGGGCCTTCGGGAGCAGTACTTC. The J gene is TRBJ2-7, the V gene TRBV27; 9 nucleotides agree with TRBD1. The germline gives CDR1 MNHEY, CDR2 SMNVEV (reference sequence). With 6 bases clipped from V and 7 bases from J, the junction kept 7 bases outside the gene matches. The CDR3 contains 13 residues.

The genes are TRBV5-6 and TRBJ1-1; tentative D call: TRBD1 (5 bases). This CDR3 contains 12 residues. V gave up 3 bases and J gave up 8 bases, with 11 bases separating them. The germline V gene has CDR1 SGHDT and CDR2 YYEEEE. The DNA for the CDR3 is TGTGCCAGCAGCTCCCGACAGAAAGAAGCTTTCTTT. This gives the protein CASSSRQKEAFF.

The CDR3 region is CATSDTGTGDKLFF. Written as DNA, the CDR3 is TGTGCCACCAGTGACACCGGGACAGGGGACAAACTGTTTTTT. The chain recombines TRBV24-1 with TRBJ1-4; the match to TRBD1 covers 10 bases. The CDR3 contains 14 residues. Germline V gene data show CDR1 as KGHDR and CDR2 as SFDVKD. Trimming cost V 4 bases and J 11 bases; bases outside gene matches: 6.

The gene calls are TRBV2 and TRBJ1-1; perhaps TRBD1 as D (5 bases). CDR1 and CDR2 (germline): SNHLY, FYNNEI. V lost 7 bases to trimming and J lost 0 bases, with 12 bases between them. The CDR3 loop spans 14 amino acids. CDR3 loop: CASTGGPMNTEAFF. CDR3 DNA sequence: TGTGCCAGCACCGGGGGACCAATGAACACTGAAGCTTTCTTT.

The J gene is TRBJ2-5, the V gene TRBV9, with 13 nucleotides matching TRBD2. Germline CDR1 reads SGDLS; CDR2 reads YYNGEE. The CDR3 loop spans 17 amino acids. Losses at the gene ends were 1 base for V and 5 bases for J; bases not matched to a gene: 8. CDR3 loop: CASSVQGGLAGWETQYF. The CDR3 bases are TGTGCCAGCAGCGTACAAGGGGGACTAGCGGGGTGGGAGACCCAGTACTTC.

This chain joins TRBV24-1 and TRBJ2-7; the D gene is possibly TRBD2 (6 bases). The germline CDR1 and CDR2 sequences are KGHDR and SFDVKD. The CDR3 spans 15 residues. V lost 5 bases and J lost 3, with 16 bases in between. In DNA form, the CDR3 reads TGTGCCACCAGTGTGGGGGACTCAAGGGTCTACGAGCAGTACTTC. It encodes CATSVGDSRVYEQYF.

The CDR3 DNA follows: TGTGCCAGCTCACCAAACAGTCCAGCCATGGGAAACACCATATATTTT. Protein sequence: CASSPNSPAMGNTIYF. This chain uses TRBV18 with TRBJ1-3; D gene unclear. This CDR3 has 16 amino acids. Germline CDR1 reads KGHSH; CDR2 reads LQKENI. Trimming pared 2 bases from V and 4 bases from J, leaving 15 bases between.